This T cell receptor (beta chain) appears in the sequencing data of a study of T cell clonality in common variable immunodeficiency. Study results and limitations: Compared with controls, CVID subjects had fewer shared TCRbeta clones.

The germline V gene has CDR1 KGHSH and CDR2 LQKENI. The CDR3 has 16 amino acids. TCRdb's table, derived via immunoSEQ multiplex PCR, lists solely in-frame clones and lacks some. The sample gives about 35,000 clones, none seen only once, and the top ten clones hold around 2.7%. This clone was counted a few times. No antigen is known for it. The read comes to an end 3 residues before the CDR3 does, leaving the germline J gene to fill in the end. The rearrangement uses TRBV18 and TRBJ1-4; D is possibly TRBD1 (5 bases). Sequencing was performed on peripheral blood mononuclear cells. This TCR derives from a person between 18 and 75 years old in good health. The CDR3 DNA, read in part, is TGTGCCAGCTCACAGGCCTCGCAGACTGGGGCCAACGTA. Translating gives CASSQASQTGANV. In full, the CDR3 is CASSQASQTGANVLFF.